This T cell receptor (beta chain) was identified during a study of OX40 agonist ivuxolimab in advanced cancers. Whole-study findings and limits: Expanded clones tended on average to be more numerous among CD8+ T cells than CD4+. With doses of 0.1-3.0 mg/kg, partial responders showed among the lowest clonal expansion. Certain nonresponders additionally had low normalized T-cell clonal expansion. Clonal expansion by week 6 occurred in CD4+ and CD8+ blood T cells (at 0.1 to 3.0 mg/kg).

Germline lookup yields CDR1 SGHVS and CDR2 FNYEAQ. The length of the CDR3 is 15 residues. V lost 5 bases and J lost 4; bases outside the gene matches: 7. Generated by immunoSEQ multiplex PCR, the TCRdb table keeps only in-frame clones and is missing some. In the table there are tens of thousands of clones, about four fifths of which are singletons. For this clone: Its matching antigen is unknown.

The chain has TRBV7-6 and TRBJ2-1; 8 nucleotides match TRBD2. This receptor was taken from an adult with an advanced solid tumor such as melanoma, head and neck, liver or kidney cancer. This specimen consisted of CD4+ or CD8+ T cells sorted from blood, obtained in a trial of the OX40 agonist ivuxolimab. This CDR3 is CASSTGSGNYNEQFF. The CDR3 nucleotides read TGTGCCAGCAGCACCGGTAGCGGGAATTACAATGAGCAGTTCTTC. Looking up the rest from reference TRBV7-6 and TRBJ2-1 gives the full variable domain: GAGVSQSPRYKVTKRGQDVALRCDPISGHVSLYWYRQALGQGPEFLTYFNYEAQQDKSGLPNDRFSAERPEGSISTLTIQRTEQRDSAMYRCASSTGSGNYNEQFFGPGTRLTVL.